A single sample is the source of the 11 T cell receptor beta chains below, sequenced in a study of type 1 regulatory T cells. TCRdb called the reads again in MiXCR, with one record for every CDR3 protein. The table lists about 24,000 distinct CDR3 sequences, approximately 77% of them singletons. Their specific antigens are unknown. Sequencing was carried out using cultured T cells, either the whole culture or a sorted T cell fraction (not recorded which). Regarding subset: Tr1-enriched cell product generated in vitro against host alloantigens. These receptors originate from a human donor in good health.

This clonotype has a single count. As DNA, the CDR3 is TGTGCCAGCAGCTCTGGACAGGCGCCGCAAGCCTACAATGAGCAGTTCTTC. This gives the protein CASSSGQAPQAYNEQFF. This chain joins TRBV7-9 and TRBJ2-1; 7 bases agree with TRBD1. The germline V gene has CDR1 SEHNR and CDR2 FQNEAQ (reference sequence). V was clipped by 4 bases and J by 2 bases; unmatched bases: 11. The CDR3 runs 17 residues.

The rearrangement uses TRBV18 and TRBJ1-5; TRBD1 agrees at 7 bases. The CDR3 contains 14 residues. V was pared by 4 bases and J by 5 bases, with 5 bases of the junction left unmatched. CDR1 and CDR2 from the germline V gene are KGHSH and LQKENI. This CDR3 reads CASSQNRGDQPQHF. CDR3 nucleotides: TGTGCCAGCTCACAAAACAGGGGAGATCAGCCCCAGCATTTT. The full variable domain, its missing parts supplied by reference TRBV18 and TRBJ1-5, is NAGVMQNPRHLVRRRGQEARLRCSPMKGHSHVYWYRQLPEEGLKFMVYLQKENIIDESGMPKERFSAEFPKEGPSILRIQQVVRGDSAAYFCASSQNRGDQPQHFGDGTRLSIL.

This sequence joins TRBV12-3 or TRBV12-4 and TRBJ2-4, with D perhaps matching TRBD1 (7 bases). The CDR3 loop spans 17 amino acids. V lost 4 bases to trimming and J lost 0 bases, with 16 bases between them. DNA of the CDR3: TGTGCCAGCAGTTGGTCAGGGGGAGGTTTAGCCAAAAACATTCAGTACTTC. Its translation is CASSWSGGGLAKNIQYF.

Concerning this clonotype itself: One end of the junction fails to match germline, which may point to a read error. The chain employs TRBV14 and TRBJ2-4; no firm D call. CDR1 is SGHDN, CDR2 FVKESK, per germline. The CDR3 length is 14 residues. CDR3 in DNA: TGTGTCAGCAGCCCCCCCTGGGGTGCAAACATTCAGTACTTC. Protein product: CVSSPPWGANIQYF.

This clonotype was seen once. The rearrangement links TRBV5-1 to TRBJ1-1; TRBD1 is a possible D gene (5 bases). The CDR3 has 15 residues. The germline V gene has CDR1 SGHRS and CDR2 YFSETQ. Trimming shortened V by 3 bases and J by 2 bases, and 14 bases separated the two germline ends. CDR3 region: CASSSLGTVNTEAFF. The CDR3 bases are TGCGCCAGCAGCTCCCTCGGGACGGTTAACACTGAAGCTTTCTTT.

J is TRBJ2-5 and V is TRBV2; 7 bases line up with TRBD1. This CDR3 spans 15 amino acids. Germline CDR1 SNHLY, CDR2 FYNNEI. Losses at the gene ends were 3 bases for V and 7 bases for J; bases not matched to a gene: 11. The CDR3 sequence: CASSENRGGDGTQYF. The CDR3 DNA follows: TGTGCCAGCAGTGAGAACAGGGGCGGTGATGGGACCCAGTACTTC. The entire variable domain, with the rest obtained from reference TRBV2 and TRBJ2-5, is as follows: EPEVTQTPSHQVTQMGQEVILRCVPISNHLYFYWYRQILGQKVEFLVSFYNNEISEKSEIFDDQFSVERPDGSNFTLKIRSTKLEDSAMYFCASSENRGGDGTQYFGPGTRLLVL.

This CDR3 reads CASSLENRAMGYTF. As DNA, the CDR3 is TGTGCCAGCAGCTTGGAAAACAGGGCCATGGGCTACACCTTC. The chain uses TRBV5-4 and TRBJ1-2; possibly TRBD1 for D (6 bases). Germline V gene data show CDR1 as SGHNT and CDR2 as YYREEE (reference sequence). The CDR3 consists of 14 residues. V lost 0 bases to trimming and J lost 8 bases, with 14 bases between them. Supplemented by reference TRBV5-4 and TRBJ1-2, the full variable domain reads ETGVTQSPTHLIKTRGQQVTLRCSSQSGHNTVSWYQQALGQGPQFIFQYYREEENGRGNFPPRFSGLQFPNYSSELNVNALELDDSALYLCASSLENRAMGYTFGSGTRLTVV.

V usage is TRBV4-1 and J usage is TRBJ1-3, with 7 bases that match TRBD1. Per the germline V gene, CDR1 is MGHRA and CDR2 is YSYEKL. V trimming: 1 base; J trimming: 4 bases; junction bases outside the gene matches: 7. The CDR3 has 16 residues. This CDR3 is CASSQVGRGKGNTIYF. In nucleotides, the CDR3 is TGCGCCAGCAGCCAAGTAGGCAGGGGGAAGGGAAACACCATATATTTT.

CDR3 in amino acids: CASSLASMGGTDTQYF. CDR3 nucleotides: TGTGCCAGCAGCCTGGCCTCGATGGGGGGCACAGATACGCAGTATTTT. This chain links TRBV7-2 with TRBJ2-3, with D perhaps assigned TRBD1 or TRBD2 (5 bases each). The V end lost 5 bases, the J end lost 1 base, and 16 bases lay between the germline ends. CDR1 is SGHTA, CDR2 FQGNSA, per germline. The CDR3 consists of 16 residues.

The V gene is TRBV2, the J gene TRBJ2-7; TRBD2 matches at 7 bases. Germline-derived CDR1 and CDR2 are SNHLY and FYNNEI. CDR3 length: 15 amino acids. Losses at the gene ends were 7 bases for V and 0 bases for J; bases not matched to a gene: 9. CDR3 coding DNA: TGTGCCAGCATTACTAGCGCTCCCGGCTCCTACGAGCAGTACTTC. Residues: CASITSAPGSYEQYF. Full variable domain (missing parts from reference TRBV2 and TRBJ2-7): EPEVTQTPSHQVTQMGQEVILRCVPISNHLYFYWYRQILGQKVEFLVSFYNNEISEKSEIFDDQFSVERPDGSNFTLKIRSTKLEDSAMYFCASITSAPGSYEQYFGPGTRLTVT.

This clonotype was recorded once. The chain carries TRBV20-1 and TRBJ2-7; 7 bases match TRBD2. CDR3 length equals 12 residues. CDR1 is DFQATT, CDR2 SNEGSKA, per germline (reference sequence). Germline trimming cut 0 bases from V and 6 bases from J; bases unmatched to any gene: 2. CDR3 protein: CSARESGIEQYF. The DNA for the CDR3 is TGCAGTGCTAGAGAAAGCGGGATCGAGCAGTACTTC.